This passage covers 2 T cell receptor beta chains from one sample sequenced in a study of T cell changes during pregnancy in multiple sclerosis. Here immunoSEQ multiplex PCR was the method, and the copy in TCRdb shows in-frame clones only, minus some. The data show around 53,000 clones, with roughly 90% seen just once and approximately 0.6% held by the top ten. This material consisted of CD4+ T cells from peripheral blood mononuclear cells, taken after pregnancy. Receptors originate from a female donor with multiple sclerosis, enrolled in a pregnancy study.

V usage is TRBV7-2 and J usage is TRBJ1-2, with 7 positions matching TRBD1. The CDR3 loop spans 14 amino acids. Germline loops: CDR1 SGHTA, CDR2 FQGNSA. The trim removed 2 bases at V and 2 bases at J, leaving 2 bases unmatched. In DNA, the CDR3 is TGTGCCAGCAGCTTATCGGACAGGAACTATGGCTACACCTTC. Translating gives CASSLSDRNYGYTF. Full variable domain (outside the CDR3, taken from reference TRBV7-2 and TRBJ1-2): GAGVSQSPSNKVTEKGKDVELRCDPISGHTALYWYRQSLGQGLEFLIYFQGNSAPDKSGLPSDRFSAERTGGSVSTLTIQRTQQEDSAVYLCASSLSDRNYGYTFGSGTRLTVV.

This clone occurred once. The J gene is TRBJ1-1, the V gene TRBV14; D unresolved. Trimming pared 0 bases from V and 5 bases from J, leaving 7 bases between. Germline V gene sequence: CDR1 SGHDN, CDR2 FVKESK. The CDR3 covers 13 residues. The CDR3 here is CASSQDQWTEAFF. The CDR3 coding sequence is TGTGCCAGCAGCCAAGATCAGTGGACTGAAGCTTTCTTT. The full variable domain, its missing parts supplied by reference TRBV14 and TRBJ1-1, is EAGVTQFPSHSVIEKGQTVTLRCDPISGHDNLYWYRRVMGKEIKFLLHFVKESKQDESGMPNNRFLAERTGGTYSTLKVQPAELEDSGVYFCASSQDQWTEAFFGQGTRLTVV.